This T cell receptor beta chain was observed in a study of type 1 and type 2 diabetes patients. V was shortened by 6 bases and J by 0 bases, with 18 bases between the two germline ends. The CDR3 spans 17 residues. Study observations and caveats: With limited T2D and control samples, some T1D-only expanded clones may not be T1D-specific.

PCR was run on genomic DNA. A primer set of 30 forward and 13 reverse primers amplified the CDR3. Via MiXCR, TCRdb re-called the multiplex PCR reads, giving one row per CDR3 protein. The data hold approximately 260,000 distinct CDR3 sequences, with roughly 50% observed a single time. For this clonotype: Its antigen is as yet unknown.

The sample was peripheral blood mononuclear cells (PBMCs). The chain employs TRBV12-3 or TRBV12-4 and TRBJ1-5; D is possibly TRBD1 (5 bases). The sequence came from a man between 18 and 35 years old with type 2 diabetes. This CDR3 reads CASSPWGGAYSNQPQHF. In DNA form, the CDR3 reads TGTGCCAGCAGCCCCTGGGGCGGGGCGTATAGCAATCAGCCCCAGCATTTT.